The 12 T cell receptor beta chains listed next were all sequenced from one sample in a study of PD-1 blockade in classical Hodgkin lymphoma. Some clones are missing from TCRdb's copy, which holds only in-frame ones; the method was immunoSEQ multiplex PCR. The sample records about 97,000 clones, around 80% being singletons. Brentuximab vedotin exposure varied among the patients, all of whom had relapsed after autologous stem cell transplantation. The sequencing here drew on peripheral blood mononuclear cells (PBMCs), taken at baseline. Receptors originate from a human donor with classical Hodgkin lymphoma.

The V and J genes are TRBV4-2 and TRBJ1-2; 9 bases align to TRBD1. Losses at the gene ends were 7 bases for V and 6 bases for J; bases not matched to a gene: 15. This CDR3 is 16 amino acids long. The germline V gene encodes CDR1 LGHNA and CDR2 YNFKEQ. The CDR3 nucleotides are TGTGCCAGCATGTCCCCCGGGACAGGGCGTAAGGATGGCTACACCTTC. Residues: CASMSPGTGRKDGYTF.

The genes are TRBV11-3 and TRBJ2-2; D perhaps matches TRBD2 (6 bases). This CDR3 is 14 amino acids long. Germline lookup yields CDR1 SGHNT and CDR2 YENEEA. Trimming removed 5 bases from V and 5 bases from J, with 12 bases in between. DNA of the CDR3: TGTGCCAGCAGCCCCCGGGGGAGTACCGGGGAGCTGTTTTTT. Translating it yields CASSPRGSTGELFF.

This rearrangement joins TRBV5-6 to TRBJ2-5; no clear D gene. In germline, CDR1 is SGHDT, CDR2 YYEEEE. The CDR3 has 14 amino acids. The V and J ends lost 2 bases and 0 bases respectively, with 8 bases between them. This chain's CDR3 is CASSFGRNQETQYF. As DNA, the CDR3 is TGTGCCAGCAGCTTTGGACGGAACCAAGAGACCCAGTACTTC.

The CDR3 DNA follows: TGTGCCAGTATGGTCGGGAAGGGCTACGAGCAGTACTTC. Protein product: CASMVGKGYEQYF. V and J are TRBV19 and TRBJ2-7, with D tentatively TRBD2 (5 bases). Trimming pared 7 bases from V and 3 bases from J, leaving 13 bases between. This CDR3 spans 13 amino acids. The germline V gene has CDR1 LNHDA and CDR2 SQIVND (reference sequence).

V and J are TRBV7-8 and TRBJ1-1; maybe TRBD1 (5 bases). CDR1 SGHVS and CDR2 FQNEAQ come from the germline V gene. Trimming took 5 bases from V and 0 from J, leaving 13 bases between them. The CDR3 extends over 15 amino acids. The CDR3 reads CASSLRTLLNTEAFF. In DNA form, the CDR3 reads TGTGCCAGCAGCCTCCGGACATTATTGAACACTGAAGCTTTCTTT.

This clone was found once. The DNA is left out, because the CDR3 cannot be placed on it with certainty; the CDR3 is given as TCRdb lists it. The chain recombines TRBV28 with TRBJ1-3; the table assigns TRBD1, which was not confirmed against the DNA. CDR1 is MDHEN and CDR2 is SYDVKM in the germline V gene. A total of 14 residues make up the CDR3, ends included. The CDR3 loop is CASSLAQAGNTIYF.

V gene TRBV2 combines with J gene TRBJ2-2; D unresolved. Germline V gene data show CDR1 as SNHLY and CDR2 as FYNNEI. Trimming removed 0 bases from V and 4 bases from J, with 9 bases in between. The CDR3 extends over 15 amino acids. The CDR3 DNA reads TGTGCCAGCAGTGAAGCCGGGTGGGGCACCGGGGAGCTGTTTTTT. This sequence encodes CASSEAGWGTGELFF.

The chain links TRBV30 to TRBJ2-2; tentatively, D is TRBD2 (6 bases). The CDR3 totals 14 residues. The V end was cut by 4 bases, the J end by 6 bases, with 15 bases between. Germline CDR1 reads GTSNPN; CDR2 reads SVGIG (reference sequence). The CDR3 DNA reads TGTGCCTGGAATGCGGGGTTGGCTGCCGGGGAGCTGTTTTTT. Protein sequence: CAWNAGLAAGELFF.

The CDR3 sequence: CASSELLAGGLNEQFF. CDR3 coding DNA: TGTGCCAGCAGCGAGTTACTAGCGGGAGGGCTCAATGAGCAGTTCTTC. The genes are TRBV7-8 and TRBJ2-1; TRBD2 matches 13 bases. The CDR3 sequence is 16 residues long. Per the germline V gene, CDR1 is SGHVS and CDR2 is FQNEAQ. V gave up 5 bases and J gave up 6 bases; unmatched junction bases: 7. Variable domain in full (rest from reference TRBV7-8 and TRBJ2-1): GAGVSQSPRYKVAKRGQDVALRCDPISGHVSLFWYQQALGQGPEFLTYFQNEAQLDKSGLPSDRFFAERPEGSVSTLKIQRTQQEDSAVYLCASSELLAGGLNEQFFGPGTRLTVL.

The V gene is TRBV30, the J gene TRBJ1-6; D uncertain. The CDR3 is 14 residues long. V was shortened by 3 bases and J by 7 bases, with 13 bases between the two germline ends. Germline V lookup: CDR1 GTSNPN, CDR2 SVGIG (reference sequence). CDR3 sequence: CAWRSRQSNSPLHF. DNA of the CDR3: TGTGCCTGGAGGAGCCGGCAGAGCAATTCACCCCTCCACTTT.

The V and J genes are TRBV7-2 and TRBJ1-5, with D unclear. V shed 5 bases and J shed 9 bases, with 20 bases lying between them. The germline V gene encodes CDR1 SGHTA and CDR2 FQGNSA. The CDR3 loop spans 15 amino acids. Here the CDR3 reads CASSARLLGRTPQHF. The CDR3 coding sequence is TGTGCCAGCAGCGCCCGTCTGCTGGGCCGGACGCCCCAGCATTTT.

This chain links TRBV9 with TRBJ2-1, with TRBD2 as a possible D gene (6 bases). The CDR3 is made up of 14 amino acids. Trimming removed 0 bases at V and 6 bases at J, with 10 bases between. Germline lookup yields CDR1 SGDLS and CDR2 YYNGEE. In nucleotides, the CDR3 is TGTGCCAGCAGCGTAGCGGGAGTCCCCAATGAGCAGTTCTTC. Protein sequence: CASSVAGVPNEQFF. The full variable domain, in which reference TRBV9 and TRBJ2-1 provide the parts outside the CDR3, is DSGVTQTPKHLITATGQRVTLRCSPRSGDLSVYWYQQSLDQGLQFLIQYYNGEERAKGNILERFSAQQFPDLHSELNLSSLELGDSALYFCASSVAGVPNEQFFGPGTRLTVL.